This T cell receptor beta chain was retrieved from a study of T cell repertoires in cytomegalovirus infection. As for the study in general: Indications came from public TCR beta signatures; they pointed to CMV infection and to a matching HLA type. Points from the study as a whole: The ex vivo response was dominated by HLA-C-restricted CMV-specific TCR beta clonotypes.

Points on this clonotype: Its antigen is undetermined.

Using its own MiXCR run on the reads, TCRdb lists one record per CDR3 protein. The sample holds roughly 760,000 distinct CDR3 sequences, approximately 34% seen once. The V end lost 2 bases, the J end lost 5 bases, and 17 bases lay between the germline ends. Germline V gene lookup returns CDR1 SGHTA and CDR2 FQGNSA. The CDR3 totals 16 residues. The sequence came from a human donor in good health (CMV status not recorded). Some clones in this sample may be carry-over from other donors' samples. The chain combines TRBV7-2 with TRBJ2-3; D might be TRBD1 (6 bases). Sequenced sample: PBMCs. The CDR3 sequence is CASSLSPSRGGDTQYF. As DNA, the CDR3 is TGTGCCAGCAGCTTATCCCCTAGCCGAGGGGGAGATACGCAGTATTTT.